The 22 T cell receptor beta chains reported below all come from one sample, sequenced in a study of blood T cell repertoires in COVID-19 (TCRdb year 2020). Receptors were amplified or captured by the immunoSEQ multiplex PCR assay. As stored in TCRdb, this immuneACCESS dataset retains in-frame rearrangements with V and J assigned. A fraction of the clones does not appear; measured against another copy, unresolved V genes explain less than half of the discrepancy, and the remainder lacks a known reason. This sample holds about 59,000 clones; 73% were observed only once. The ten largest clones take up roughly 14% of the sample. The sample was peripheral blood. These TCRs come from a woman in her seventies with acute or convalescent COVID-19.

The rearrangement links TRBV5-1 to TRBJ2-1; possibly TRBD2 for D (5 bases). This CDR3 has 13 residues. Germline lookup yields CDR1 SGHRS and CDR2 YFSETQ. Trimming took off 2 bases at V and 3 bases at J, with 6 bases between the two ends. CDR3 coding DNA: TGCGCCAGCAGCTTCGCGGGCTACAATGAGCAGTTCTTC. Residues: CASSFAGYNEQFF.

This rearrangement joins TRBV14 to TRBJ1-3; D perhaps matches TRBD1 (5 bases). The CDR3 contains 18 residues. The germline CDR1 and CDR2 sequences are SGHDN and FVKESK. Trimming took 0 bases from V and 0 from J, leaving 15 bases between them. CDR3 sequence: CASSQDRAGPYSGNTIYF. CDR3 bases: TGTGCCAGCAGCCAAGATCGGGCGGGACCATACTCTGGAAACACCATATATTTT.

The CDR3 DNA reads TGTGCCAGCGACAGGGGAAACACCATATATTTT. This codes for CASDRGNTIYF. This chain joins TRBV21-1 and TRBJ1-3; the table's TRBD1 call for D was not verified on the DNA. TRBV21-1 is noted as a pseudogene. The CDR3 has 11 residues.

The rearrangement links TRBV9 to TRBJ1-2; TRBD1 matches 7 bases. The germline gives CDR1 SGDLS, CDR2 YYNGEE. V gave up 0 bases and J gave up 6 bases; unmatched junction bases: 8. The CDR3 consists of 15 residues. The CDR3 loop is CASSVEGRGLDGYTF. CDR3 bases: TGTGCCAGCAGCGTAGAAGGCAGGGGGTTAGATGGCTACACCTTC.

The chain links TRBV15 to TRBJ1-2, with 8 bases lining up with TRBD1. Unmatched junction bases numbered 9, after V lost 5 bases and J lost 4 bases. Germline V gene data show CDR1 as LNHNV and CDR2 as YYDKDF (reference sequence). There are 15 residues in the CDR3. The CDR3 here is CATSPRTGIIYGYTF. The CDR3 nucleotides read TGTGCCACCAGCCCTCGGACAGGGATCATCTATGGCTACACCTTC. The full variable domain, with the rest looked up from reference TRBV15 and TRBJ1-2, is DAMVIQNPRYQVTQFGKPVTLSCSQTLNHNVMYWYQQKSSQAPKLLFHYYDKDFNNEADTPDNFQSRRPNTSFCFLDIRSPGLGDTAMYLCATSPRTGIIYGYTFGSGTRLTVV.

The DNA for the CDR3 is TGTGCCAGCAGGGGAGGACGGGCTATGAACACTGAAGCTTTCTTT. Its protein is CASRGGRAMNTEAFF. The chain is built from TRBV2 and TRBJ1-1; D is unclear. Trimming cost V 6 bases and J 0 bases, with 14 bases left between them. Germline V gene data show CDR1 as SNHLY and CDR2 as FYNNEI. This CDR3 has 15 residues. The full variable domain, rest sourced from reference TRBV2 and TRBJ1-1, is EPEVTQTPSHQVTQMGQEVILRCVPISNHLYFYWYRQILGQKVEFLVSFYNNEISEKSEIFDDQFSVERPDGSNFTLKIRSTKLEDSAMYFCASRGGRAMNTEAFFGQGTRLTVV.

The V gene is TRBV11-2, the J gene TRBJ2-2; 8 bases are shared with TRBD2. Germline CDR1 is SGHAT and CDR2 is FQNNGV. This CDR3 has 17 residues. The V gene end was trimmed by 2 bases and the J gene end by 0 bases; junction bases not matched to a gene: 5. The CDR3 DNA reads TGTGCCAGCAGCTTAATGGCGGGGGGCGCGAACACCGGGGAGCTGTTTTTT. Encoded protein: CASSLMAGGANTGELFF.

This chain links TRBV2 with TRBJ1-2; TRBD1 is a possible D gene (6 bases). The CDR3 length is 15 residues. The germline V and J ends were trimmed by 2 bases and 8 bases, with 18 bases remaining between them. Germline CDR1 is SNHLY and CDR2 is FYNNEI. The CDR3 loop is CASSENRVDSRGYTF. The CDR3, as DNA: TGTGCCAGCAGTGAAAACAGGGTGGACTCAAGAGGCTACACCTTC.

This clone occurred a few times. The genes are TRBV3-1 (or the pseudogene TRBV3-2) and TRBJ2-2; D remains unclear. The V end was cut by 3 bases, the J end by 5 bases, with 4 bases between. From germline, CDR1 is LGHDT and CDR2 YNNKEL (reference sequence). The length of the CDR3 is 12 residues. CDR3 nucleotide sequence: TGTGCCAGCAGCCAGTCGACCGGGGAGCTGTTTTTT. Translating it yields CASSQSTGELFF.

The rearrangement joins TRBV4-1 to TRBJ1-1, with 9 bases matching TRBD1. J gave up 0 bases and V 0 bases, and 8 bases lay outside the gene matches. The CDR3 is 18 residues long. Looked up from germline, CDR1 is MGHRA and CDR2 is YSYEKL. CDR3 region: CASSQDRGQGWVNTEAFF. CDR3 nucleotide sequence: TGCGCCAGCAGCCAAGACCGGGGACAGGGTTGGGTGAACACTGAAGCTTTCTTT.

The gene calls are TRBV7-9 and TRBJ1-6; the D gene is possibly TRBD1 (5 bases). Trimming cost V 7 bases and J 6 bases, with 13 bases left between them. The CDR3 totals 14 residues. Germline CDR1 reads SEHNR; CDR2 reads FQNEAQ (reference sequence). CDR3 protein: CASTSQGLNSPLHF. CDR3 DNA: TGTGCCAGCACCTCGCAGGGACTTAATTCACCCCTCCACTTT.

The V gene is TRBV6-5, the J gene TRBJ2-5; D is uncertain. CDR3 length: 10 residues. In germline, CDR1 is MNHEY, CDR2 SVGAGI. V was cut by 2 bases and J by 8 bases, with 3 bases left in between. CDR3 sequence (DNA): TGTGCCAGCAGTTACCCTACCCAGTACTTC. Its translation is CASSYPTQYF.

This chain joins TRBV19 and TRBJ2-1, with 9 bases aligning to TRBD1. Germline V gene lookup returns CDR1 LNHDA and CDR2 SQIVND (reference sequence). After removal of 5 bases from V and 8 bases from J, the junction contained 7 bases not matched to a gene. This CDR3 region has 14 residues. CDR3 DNA sequence: TGTGCCAGTAGTTTCCGGGACAGGGCGGATGAGCAGTTCTTC. It is translated as CASSFRDRADEQFF.

This sequence joins TRBV4-1 and TRBJ2-3; D might be TRBD2 (6 bases). Trimming took 4 bases from V and 6 from J, leaving 23 bases between them. The CDR3 spans 17 residues. Looked up from germline, CDR1 is MGHRA and CDR2 is YSYEKL. CDR3 loop: CASSLTVTRNRRDTQYF. CDR3 in DNA: TGCGCCAGCAGCCTAACGGTGACTAGAAATAGGAGGGATACGCAGTATTTT.

The CDR3 DNA reads as TGTGCCAGCAGCTTAAGGCCCAGGGAACAGGCTAGTGGAAACACCATATATTTT. It yields the protein CASSLRPREQASGNTIYF. The genes are TRBV11-2 and TRBJ1-3; TRBD1 might be the D (5 bases). This CDR3 region has 18 residues. Between the trimmed V and J ends, which lost 2 bases and 3 bases, there was a span of 20 bases. Looked up from germline, CDR1 is SGHAT and CDR2 is FQNNGV.

This clone was observed a few times. This chain links TRBV7-3 with TRBJ2-1; TRBD2 agrees at 13 bases. Germline V lookup: CDR1 SGHTA, CDR2 FQGTGA. Trimming took 5 bases from V and 4 from J; bases not matched to a gene: 5. This CDR3 has 16 residues. The CDR3 is CASSPQTSGGYNEQFF. The CDR3 DNA sequence: TGTGCCAGCAGCCCGCAGACTAGCGGGGGGTACAATGAGCAGTTCTTC.

V usage is TRBV19 and J usage is TRBJ1-2, with TRBD1 matching over 7 bases. Germline V gene sequence: CDR1 LNHDA, CDR2 SQIVND (reference sequence). J lost 8 bases, V lost 8 bases, and 5 bases had no gene match. This CDR3 region has 11 residues. Here the CDR3 reads CASYTGDGYTF. CDR3 nucleotide sequence: TGTGCCAGTTATACAGGGGACGGCTACACCTTC. The full variable domain, completed using reference TRBV19 and TRBJ1-2, is DGGITQSPKYLFRKEGQNVTLSCEQNLNHDAMYWYRQDPGQGLRLIYYSQIVNDFQKGDIAEGYSVSREKKESFPLTVTSAQKNPTAFYLCASYTGDGYTFGSGTRLTVV.

This sequence joins TRBV5-5 and TRBJ1-1; 10 positions match TRBD1. Looked up from germline, CDR1 is SGHKS and CDR2 is YYEKEE (reference sequence). The CDR3 totals 15 residues. V trimming: 4 bases; J trimming: 2 bases; junction bases outside the gene matches: 5. For the CDR3, the DNA is TGTGCCAGCAGCCCCCGGGACAGGGGAAACACTGAAGCTTTCTTT. Its protein product is CASSPRDRGNTEAFF.

The chain has TRBV6-5 and TRBJ1-1, with TRBD1 as a possible D gene (6 bases). From germline, CDR1 is MNHEY and CDR2 SVGAGI. The CDR3 covers 13 residues. V was cut by 4 bases and J by 1 base, with 7 bases left in between. CDR3 region: CASSWGQNTEAFF. The CDR3 DNA reads TGTGCCAGCAGTTGGGGACAGAACACTGAAGCTTTCTTT.

The rearrangement uses TRBV2 and TRBJ1-4, with TRBD1 matching over 8 bases. This CDR3 is 14 amino acids long. CDR1 is SNHLY and CDR2 is FYNNEI in the germline V gene. J lost 4 bases, V lost 4 bases, and 2 bases had no gene match. CDR3: CASSAGQGNEKLFF. For the CDR3, the DNA is TGTGCCAGCAGTGCAGGACAGGGTAATGAAAAACTGTTTTTT.

The J gene is TRBJ1-2, the V gene TRBV9; TRBD1 matches at 9 bases. Germline assignment: CDR1 SGDLS and CDR2 YYNGEE. The CDR3 is 17 residues long. Trimming at V came to 0 bases and at J to 0 bases, leaving 6 bases not matched to a gene. CDR3 region: CASSVDAQGASNYGYTF. In nucleotides, the CDR3 is TGTGCCAGCAGCGTAGATGCACAGGGGGCGTCTAACTATGGCTACACCTTC. The whole variable domain, filled in from reference TRBV9 and TRBJ1-2, reads DSGVTQTPKHLITATGQRVTLRCSPRSGDLSVYWYQQSLDQGLQFLIQYYNGEERAKGNILERFSAQQFPDLHSELNLSSLELGDSALYFCASSVDAQGASNYGYTFGSGTRLTVV.

V gene TRBV2 combines with J gene TRBJ1-2; possible D gene TRBD1, 6 bases. The germline V gene has CDR1 SNHLY and CDR2 FYNNEI. CDR3 length: 15 residues. V dropped 5 bases and J dropped 0 bases, with 13 bases sitting between them. The CDR3 DNA sequence: TGTGCCAGCAGTCTGGGCCAGGGGCCTAACTATGGCTACACCTTC. It yields the protein CASSLGQGPNYGYTF.